Listed here are 8 T cell receptor beta chains from one sample, sequenced in a study of immune heterogeneity within non-small cell lung tumors listed by TCRdb under 2018. Sequencing took place on a HiSeq X Ten. The TCR beta CDR3 region was amplified with a multiplex PCR system whose first round ran for around 10 cycles using 32 V-gene forward primers and 13 J-gene reverse primers. TCRdb trimmed public reads at Q25 via fastp, called clones via MiXCR and kept in-frame beta chains. Under each unique CDR3 protein, matching rows form one entry showing the most common genes and DNA. The sample table shows about 2,000 distinct CDR3 sequences, and just under 30% are seen once. Clones ranked in the top ten supply roughly 13% of the sample. Genomic DNA was extracted from bulk tumor tissue and used as the TCR template, and roughly 600 ng gDNA was amplified per sample. During surgery, several biopsies were collected from each primary tumor and placed as far from one another as possible within the tumor mass. The study cohort was described as untreated, and the patients were newly diagnosed NSCLC cases having curative surgery.

Sequenced: lung tumor tissue. The source of these receptors is a woman aged 45-59 years with non-small cell lung cancer.

With respect to this clonotype: No conserved phenylalanine or tryptophan ends this CDR3, so it is likely a read error. The J gene is TRBJ2-2, the V gene TRBV6-1; no firm D call. Deletions cut 1 base from V and 4 bases from J, with 7 bases between. From germline, CDR1 is MNHNS and CDR2 SASEGT. The CDR3 extends over 14 amino acids. This chain's CDR3 is CASSEEPGTGELFC. In nucleotides, the CDR3 is TGTGCCAGCAGTGAAGAGCCGGGCACCGGGGAGCTGTTTTGT.

V and J are TRBV9 and TRBJ2-3; 9 nucleotides match TRBD1. CDR1 and CDR2 from the germline V gene are SGDLS and YYNGEE. V was pared by 4 bases and J by 2 bases, with 5 bases of the junction left unmatched. The CDR3 has 15 amino acids. The CDR3 region has the DNA TGTGCCAGCAGCACCACAGGGGGCATCACAGATACGCAGTATTTT. Translating gives CASSTTGGITDTQYF.

By share, this clonotype ranks as medium-sized (0.01 to 0.1%). The rearrangement links TRBV6-1 to TRBJ1-6; 8 nucleotides line up with TRBD1. Looked up from germline, CDR1 is MNHNS and CDR2 is SASEGT. This CDR3 region has 16 residues. V lost 9 bases, J lost 8 bases, and 15 bases stayed unmatched. The CDR3 sequence: CASRTGQGAHHSPLHF. The DNA for the CDR3 is TGTGCCAGTCGCACAGGGCAGGGGGCGCATCATTCACCCCTCCACTTT.

This clonotype was seen more than once but under ten times. V usage is TRBV7-9 and J usage is TRBJ1-2; TRBD1 is a possible D gene (6 bases). In germline, CDR1 is SEHNR, CDR2 FQNEAQ (reference sequence). The germline V and J ends were trimmed by 4 bases and 6 bases, with 15 bases remaining between them. The CDR3 contains 14 residues. The CDR3 reads CASSSQGQFNGYTF. The CDR3 bases are TGTGCCAGCAGCTCACAGGGCCAGTTCAATGGCTACACCTTC.

V and J are TRBV3-1 and TRBJ1-6; D is undetermined. Trimming removed 4 bases at V and 9 bases at J, with 13 bases between. The CDR3 runs to 14 residues. Looked up from germline, CDR1 is LGHDT and CDR2 is YNNKEL (reference sequence). As DNA, the CDR3 is TGTGCCAGCAGCCCCACCCTTGAAGGTTCACCCCTCCACTTT. Encoded protein: CASSPTLEGSPLHF.

This clonotype is judged medium-sized (0.01 to 0.1%). This sequence joins TRBV5-1 and TRBJ1-4, with 7 bases matching TRBD1. The CDR3 is made up of 15 amino acids. With V trimmed by 0 bases and J by 4 bases, 3 bases remained unmatched. Looked up from germline, CDR1 is SGHRS and CDR2 is YFSETQ. The CDR3, as DNA: TGCGCCAGCAGCTTGGGACAGGGCCTTAATGAAAAACTGTTTTTT. It codes for CASSLGQGLNEKLFF.

The table lists this clonotype with a count of one. This chain joins TRBV7-3 and TRBJ2-7; D unclear. This CDR3 contains 13 residues. The germline V gene encodes CDR1 SGHTA and CDR2 FQGTGA. Trimming left V 5 bases short and J 2 bases short, with 10 bases between. CDR3 region: CASSGPRAYEQYF. The DNA for the CDR3 is TGTGCCAGCAGCGGTCCTCGCGCCTACGAGCAGTACTTC.

With respect to this clonotype: In this CDR3 the conserved last residue, phenylalanine or tryptophan, is missing, so a read error is likely. The J gene is TRBJ2-7, the V gene TRBV6-1; no firm D call. Trimming removed 4 bases from V and 0 bases from J, with 10 bases in between. Germline CDR1 reads MNHNS; CDR2 reads SASEGT. The CDR3 sequence is 14 residues long. The CDR3 region is CASSGKRNSYEQYL. The CDR3 coding sequence is TGTGCCAGCAGTGGGAAGAGGAACTCCTACGAGCAGTACCTC.